The clone carrying this TCR beta chain was detected a few times. Its antigen is still unknown. Compared with germline, one end of the junction differs, possibly owing to a read error. For Graves' hyperthyroidism to be stable, ophthalmopathy could not progress within 18 months. Those patients with uncontrolled infection, other autoimmune disease, pregnancy or lactation were excluded. RNA transcripts yielded amplified TCR beta CDR3 regions. An initial round of RT-PCR targeting the TCR CDR3 relied on the HTBI primer set. TCRdb ran MiXCR on the multiplex PCR reads and lists one entry per CDR3 protein. The top ten hold under 10% of the sample, which has some 770,000 distinct CDR3 sequences, about 15% seen once. These data originate in a study of T cells in Graves' hyperthyroidism and ophthalmopathy. Study-level points and caveats: In the blood, most expanded thyroid clonotypes above 0.001 appeared as well. By a 13 V-J model, ophthalmopathy was set apart from stable hyperthyroidism.

The CDR3 has 15 amino acids. Germline V lookup: CDR1 MDHEN, CDR2 SYDVKM. Sequencing was done on a sample of blood. This chain joins TRBV28 and TRBJ2-2, with 9 bases lining up with TRBD1. The source is a man aged 18 to 29 with Graves' hyperthyroidism. CDR3 loop: CTSSLADRGVGELFF. For the CDR3, the DNA is TGTACCAGCAGTTTAGCGGACAGGGGTGTCGGGGAGCTGTTTTTT.